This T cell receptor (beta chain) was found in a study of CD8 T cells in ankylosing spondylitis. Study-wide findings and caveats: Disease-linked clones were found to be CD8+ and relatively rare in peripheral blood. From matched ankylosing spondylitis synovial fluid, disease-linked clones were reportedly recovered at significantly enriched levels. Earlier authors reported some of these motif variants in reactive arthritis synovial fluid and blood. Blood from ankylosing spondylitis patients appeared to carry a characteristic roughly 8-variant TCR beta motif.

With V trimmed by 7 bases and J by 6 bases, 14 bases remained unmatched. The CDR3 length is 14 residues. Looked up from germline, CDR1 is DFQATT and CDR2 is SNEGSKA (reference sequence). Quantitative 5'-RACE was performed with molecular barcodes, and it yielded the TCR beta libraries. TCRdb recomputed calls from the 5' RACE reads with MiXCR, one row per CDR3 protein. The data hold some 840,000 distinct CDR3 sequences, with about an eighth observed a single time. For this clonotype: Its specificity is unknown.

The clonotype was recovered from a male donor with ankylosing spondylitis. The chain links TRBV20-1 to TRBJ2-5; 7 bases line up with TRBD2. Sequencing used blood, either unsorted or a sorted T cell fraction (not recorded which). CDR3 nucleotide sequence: TGCAGTGTCCATCGACCGGGCGGGGGAAAGACCCAGTACTTC. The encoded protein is CSVHRPGGGKTQYF.